This T cell receptor (beta chain) was obtained from a study of CD4+ T cells in melanoma. Study observations and caveats: CD8+ T cell, macrophage and B cell function reportedly correlated with neoantigen-specific CD4+ T cells. Diverse differentiation states were reported for melanoma neoantigen-specific CD4+ T cells.

Repertoires were generated with immunoSEQ multiplex PCR, while TCRdb's copy carries only in-frame clones and drops some. The sample has 110,000 to 150,000 clones, 80% to 95% seen once. CDR3 size: 14 residues. V gave up 4 bases and J gave up 7 bases; unmatched junction bases: 7. Germline values: CDR1 SGHRS, CDR2 YFSETQ. Worth noting for this clone: What it recognizes is unknown.

The sequence derives from a human donor with melanoma. The chain carries TRBV5-1 and TRBJ1-4; 7 nucleotides line up with TRBD1. The chain's CDR3 is CASSARDSGEKLFF. The CDR3 region has the DNA TGCGCCAGCAGCGCCCGGGACAGTGGTGAAAAACTGTTTTTT.